These T cell receptor beta chains were read from a single sample in a study of blood T cell repertoires in COVID-19. Generated by immunoSEQ multiplex PCR, the TCRdb table keeps only in-frame clones and is missing some. Among roughly 92,000 clones listed, approximately 89% were seen once. The specimen was peripheral blood. The receptors shown here come from a man aged 50 or older with acute or convalescent COVID-19. Each CDR3 is given with its conserved first and last residue. A D gene is named only where the DNA matches it firmly. Rows may omit the clone size; those that give it use once, few, many or a size class.

J,size,D,V,DNA,CDR3
TRBJ2-5,once,TRBD2,TRBV5-1,TGCGCCAGCAGCTTGTTGGCGGCTAGCGGGACCCAAGAGACCCAGTACTTC,CASSLLAASGTQETQYF
TRBJ2-1,-,TRBD1,TRBV13,TGTGCCAGCACCACGCAGGGGGCGAGGAATGAGCAGTTCTTC,CASTTQGARNEQFF
TRBJ2-5,-,-,TRBV7-9,TGTGCCAGCACCTCGAGTGGGCCCCAGTACTTC,CASTSSGPQYF
TRBJ1-5,-,TRBD1,TRBV6-6,TGTGCCAGCACCCTGGGACAGGGGTCGAGCAATCAGCCCCAGCATTTT,CASTLGQGSSNQPQHF
TRBJ2-5,-,-,TRBV5-8,TGTGCCAGCAGCTTAGCTCGGGAGACCCAGTACTTC,CASSLARETQYF
TRBJ1-1,-,-,TRBV18,TGTGCCAGCTCAGGACAGCAGAACACTGAAGCTTTCTTT,CASSGQQNTEAFF
TRBJ2-5,-,-,TRBV11-2,TGTGCCAGCAGCTTTACTAGAGGGGAGACCCAGTACTTC,CASSFTRGETQYF
TRBJ1-1,-,TRBD1,TRBV11-2,TGTGCCAGCAGCTTAGTTCCTCCTTGGACAGGGATGAACACTGAAGCTTTCTTT,CASSLVPPWTGMNTEAFF
TRBJ1-2,-,-,TRBV5-1,TGCGCCAGCAGCCAGGACAGCCCCTATGGCTACACCTTC,CASSQDSPYGYTF
TRBJ1-1,-,-,TRBV6-4,TGTGCCAGCAGTGTGGACGGGGAAAGAACTGAAGCTTTCTTT,CASSVDGERTEAFF